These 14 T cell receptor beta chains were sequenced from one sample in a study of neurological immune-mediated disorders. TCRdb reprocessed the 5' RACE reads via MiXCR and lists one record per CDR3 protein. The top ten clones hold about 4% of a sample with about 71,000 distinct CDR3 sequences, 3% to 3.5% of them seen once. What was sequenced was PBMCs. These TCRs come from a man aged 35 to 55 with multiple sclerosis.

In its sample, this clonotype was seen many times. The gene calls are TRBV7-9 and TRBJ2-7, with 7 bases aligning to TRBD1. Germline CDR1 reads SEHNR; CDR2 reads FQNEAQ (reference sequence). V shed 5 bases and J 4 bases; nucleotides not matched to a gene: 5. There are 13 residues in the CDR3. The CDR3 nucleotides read TGTGCCAGCAGCATCCGGGACAGTTACGAGCAGTACTTC. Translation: CASSIRDSYEQYF.

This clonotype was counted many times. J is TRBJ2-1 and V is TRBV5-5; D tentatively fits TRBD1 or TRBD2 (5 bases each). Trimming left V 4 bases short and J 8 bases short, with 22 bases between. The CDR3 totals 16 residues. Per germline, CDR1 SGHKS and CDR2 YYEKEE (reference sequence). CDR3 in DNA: TGTGCCAGCAGCCTGGGCCCCACCCCAGGGACCCATGAGCAGTTCTTC. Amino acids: CASSLGPTPGTHEQFF. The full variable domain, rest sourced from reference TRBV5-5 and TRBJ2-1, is DAGVTQSPTHLIKTRGQQVTLRCSPISGHKSVSWYQQVLGQGPQFIFQYYEKEERGRGNFPDRFSARQFPNYSSELNVNALLLGDSALYLCASSLGPTPGTHEQFFGPGTRLTVL.

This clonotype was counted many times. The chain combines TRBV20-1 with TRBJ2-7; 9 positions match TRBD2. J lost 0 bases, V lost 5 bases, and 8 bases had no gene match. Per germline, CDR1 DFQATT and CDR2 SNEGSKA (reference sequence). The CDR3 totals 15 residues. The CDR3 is CSAEVPTSGSYEQYF. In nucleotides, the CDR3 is TGCAGTGCTGAAGTTCCGACTAGCGGCTCCTACGAGCAGTACTTC.

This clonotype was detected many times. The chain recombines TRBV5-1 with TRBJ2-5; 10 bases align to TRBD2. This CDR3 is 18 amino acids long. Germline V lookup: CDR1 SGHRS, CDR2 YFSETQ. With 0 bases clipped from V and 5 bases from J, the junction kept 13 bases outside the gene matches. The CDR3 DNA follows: TGCGCCAGCAGCTTGGTCGTGGTAGCGGGGGGCCATTTGGAGACCCAGTACTTC. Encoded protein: CASSLVVVAGGHLETQYF.

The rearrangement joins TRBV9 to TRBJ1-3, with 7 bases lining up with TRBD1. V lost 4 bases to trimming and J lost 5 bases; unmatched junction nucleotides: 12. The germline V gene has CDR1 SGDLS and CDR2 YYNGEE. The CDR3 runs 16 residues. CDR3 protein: CASSPQDGTVRNTIYF. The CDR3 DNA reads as TGTGCCAGCAGCCCTCAAGACGGGACAGTTAGAAACACCATATATTTT.

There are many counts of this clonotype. CDR3 in amino acids: CAISETELNTGELFF. The DNA for the CDR3 is TGTGCCATCAGTGAAACAGAGTTGAACACCGGGGAGCTGTTTTTT. The V gene is TRBV10-3, the J gene TRBJ2-2; no clear D. The V gene's germline CDR1 is ENHRY and CDR2 SYGVKD. This CDR3 contains 15 residues. V was pared by 3 bases and J by 1 base, with 9 bases between.

The chain's CDR3 is CASSSRWSVDQPQHF. CDR3 DNA sequence: TGTGCCAGCAGCTCCCGCTGGTCAGTCGATCAGCCCCAGCATTTT. The V call is TRBV7-8, the J call TRBJ1-5; unclear D gene. Germline-derived CDR1 and CDR2 are SGHVS and FQNEAQ. V shed 4 bases and J shed 5 bases, with 15 bases lying between them. The CDR3 extends over 15 amino acids.

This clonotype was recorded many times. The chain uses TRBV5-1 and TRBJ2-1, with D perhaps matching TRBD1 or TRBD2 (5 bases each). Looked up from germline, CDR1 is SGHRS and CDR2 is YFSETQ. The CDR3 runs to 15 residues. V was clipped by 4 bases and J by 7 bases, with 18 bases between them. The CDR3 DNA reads TGCGCCAGCAGCAGAAGTCCGGGACCCCAGAATGAGCAGTTCTTC. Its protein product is CASSRSPGPQNEQFF.

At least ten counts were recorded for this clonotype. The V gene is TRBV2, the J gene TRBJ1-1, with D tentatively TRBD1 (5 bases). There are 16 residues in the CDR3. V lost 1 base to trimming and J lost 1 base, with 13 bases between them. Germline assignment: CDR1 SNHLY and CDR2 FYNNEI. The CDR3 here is CASSEVSRGQNTEAFF. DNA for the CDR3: TGTGCCAGCAGTGAAGTGTCGCGAGGACAGAACACTGAAGCTTTCTTT. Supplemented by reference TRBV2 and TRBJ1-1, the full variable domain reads EPEVTQTPSHQVTQMGQEVILRCVPISNHLYFYWYRQILGQKVEFLVSFYNNEISEKSEIFDDQFSVERPDGSNFTLKIRSTKLEDSAMYFCASSEVSRGQNTEAFFGQGTRLTVV.

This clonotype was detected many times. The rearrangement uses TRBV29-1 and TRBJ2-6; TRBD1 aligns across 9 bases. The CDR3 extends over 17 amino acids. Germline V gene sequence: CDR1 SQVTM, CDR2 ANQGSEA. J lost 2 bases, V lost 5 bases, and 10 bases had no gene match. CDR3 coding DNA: TGCAGCGTTCCTTCCCCCGGGGACAGGGCTGGGGCCAACGTCCTGACTTTC. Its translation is CSVPSPGDRAGANVLTF.

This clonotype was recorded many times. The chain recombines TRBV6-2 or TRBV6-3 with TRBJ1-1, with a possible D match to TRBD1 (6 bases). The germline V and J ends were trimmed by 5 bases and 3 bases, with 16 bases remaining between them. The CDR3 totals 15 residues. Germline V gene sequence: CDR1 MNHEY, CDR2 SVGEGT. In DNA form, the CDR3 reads TGTGCCAGCAGTCGCATGCTCACAGGGTACACTGAAGCTTTCTTT. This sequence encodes CASSRMLTGYTEAFF.

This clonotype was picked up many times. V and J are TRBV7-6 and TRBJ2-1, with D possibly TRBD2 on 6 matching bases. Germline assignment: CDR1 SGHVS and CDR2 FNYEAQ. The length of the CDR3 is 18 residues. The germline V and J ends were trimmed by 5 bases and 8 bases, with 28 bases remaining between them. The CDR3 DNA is TGTGCCAGCAGCACTCCAGTTGCGGGGAGACAGAGACGCGATGAGCAGTTCTTC. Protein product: CASSTPVAGRQRRDEQFF.

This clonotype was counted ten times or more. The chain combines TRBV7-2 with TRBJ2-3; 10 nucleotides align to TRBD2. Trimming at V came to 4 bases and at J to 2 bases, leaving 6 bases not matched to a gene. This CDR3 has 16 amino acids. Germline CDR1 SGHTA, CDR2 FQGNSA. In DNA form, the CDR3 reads TGTGCCAGCAGCTATTGGAGCGGGGGGGTCACAGATACGCAGTATTTT. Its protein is CASSYWSGGVTDTQYF.

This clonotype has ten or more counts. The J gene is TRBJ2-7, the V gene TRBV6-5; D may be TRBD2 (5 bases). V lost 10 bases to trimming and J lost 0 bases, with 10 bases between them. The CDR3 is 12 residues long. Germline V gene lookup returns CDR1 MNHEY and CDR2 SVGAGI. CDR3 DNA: TGTGCCACAACGGGAAGCTCCTACGAGCAGTACTTC. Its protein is CATTGSSYEQYF.